This TCR beta chain comes out of a study of T cell repertoires in cytomegalovirus infection (dated by TCRdb to about 2019). In the study overall: Donor HLA type was relevant to the analysis, as public TCR beta signatures indicated carriage of CMV infection together with the matching HLA type.

This clonotype was seen only once. Its antigen remains undetermined. The junction differs from germline at one of its ends, possibly a read error. For CDR1 and CDR2, the germline V gene lists MNHNS and SASEGT. From the cysteine up to the phenylalanine, the CDR3 has a length of 15 residues. The DNA shown is the 45-base CDR3, in frame from base 1. Results the study describes overall, beyond this receptor: The ex vivo response was dominated by HLA-C-restricted CMV-specific TCR beta clonotypes, which also provided the single most frequent clonotype in two of eight donors. In both this cohort and an independent roughly 350-donor cohort, the cumulative frequency of public TCR beta family members distinguished carriers of CMV infection plus the relevant HLA type.

Sequencer: Illumina HiSeq 1500. TCRdb handled the public reads itself, with Q25 trimming in fastp and clone calling in MiXCR, and kept productive beta chains. Each entry merges the rows of one CDR3 protein and shows their most common DNA and genes. For this sample there are more than 150,000 distinct CDR3 sequences; under 30% appear just once. 30% to 35% of the sample goes to the ten largest clones. Source material: PBMCs. In this chain, TRBV6-1 is recombined with TRBJ2-5; 7 nucleotides in the junction match TRBD2. This TCR came from a human donor in good health (CMV status not recorded). Some clones in this sample may be carry-over from other donors' samples. CDR3 reads: CASSGSGALGEIQYF. The nucleotides read TGTGCCAGCAGTGGGAGCGGGGCTTTGGGAGAGATCCAGTACTTC.